These T cell receptor beta chains were read from a single sample in a study of T cell responses to AZD1222 COVID-19 vaccine. Profiled with immunoSEQ multiplex PCR; TCRdb holds only in-frame clones, not every one. The top ten clones hold more than 7% of a sample with about 180,000 clones, roughly 88% of them seen once. Material: peripheral blood, obtained on day 0 of AZD1222 vaccination. The receptors stem from an adult in good health. The conserved cysteine and the conserved F or W are not part of the CDR3 here. Clone size is not always given. Where it is, it says once, few, many or a class for expanded clones.

J: TRBJ1-1
V: TRBV29-1
size: .
CDR3: SVEVLYQNTEAF

J: TRBJ1-3
V: TRBV12-5
size: .
CDR3: ASGFGQGSGNTIY

J: TRBJ2-1
V: TRBV3-1/TRBV3-2
size: .
CDR3: ASSQVAGGAQF

J: TRBJ1-1
V: TRBV30
size: .
CDR3: AWSVGRQANTEAF

J: TRBJ1-1
V: TRBV18
size: .
CDR3: ASSPGHEAF

J: TRBJ2-5
V: TRBV30
size: .
CDR3: AWSSLAGGPWETQY

J: TRBJ1-5
V: TRBV7-2
size: .
CDR3: ASSYRTGNNQPQH

J: TRBJ2-2
V: TRBV3-1/TRBV3-2
size: once
CDR3: ASSQAGGAAGELF

J: TRBJ1-1
V: TRBV5-5
size: .
CDR3: ASSLVPNRPNTEAF

J: TRBJ2-7
V: TRBV6-5
size: .
CDR3: ASSLPGSALGEQY

J: TRBJ2-7
V: TRBV5-1
size: .
CDR3: ASSNSYEQY

J: TRBJ1-6
V: TRBV3-1/TRBV3-2
size: few
CDR3: ASSQVEGASPLH

J: TRBJ1-5
V: TRBV6-1
size: .
CDR3: ASSEDLGGGLNQPQH

J: TRBJ2-5
V: TRBV5-6
size: once
CDR3: ASSSLAGAENQETQY

J: TRBJ2-6
V: TRBV29-1
size: .
CDR3: SVEESTPGANVLT

J: TRBJ2-7
V: TRBV10-2
size: .
CDR3: ASSDRSSYEQY

J: TRBJ1-4
V: TRBV7-2
size: .
CDR3: ASSLVGTSNEKLF

J: TRBJ2-4
V: TRBV7-6
size: once
CDR3: ASSWGGGHSGDIQY

J: TRBJ2-2
V: TRBV19
size: .
CDR3: ASTPRRYTGELF

J: TRBJ2-3
V: TRBV6-4
size: .
CDR3: ASRSGGEADTQY

J: TRBJ1-2
V: TRBV2
size: .
CDR3: ASSEVGYGYT

J: TRBJ1-5
V: TRBV19
size: .
CDR3: ASSIDDSRNQPQH

J: TRBJ2-7
V: TRBV11-1
size: .
CDR3: ASSLAARTTGSYEQY

J: TRBJ1-6
V: TRBV4-1
size: .
CDR3: ASSQDGQGDRGPLH

J: TRBJ2-3
V: TRBV18
size: .
CDR3: ASSPVAGATSSTDTQY

J: TRBJ1-2
V: TRBV25-1
size: .
CDR3: ASCSEGRNYGYT

J: TRBJ2-7
V: TRBV5-1
size: .
CDR3: ASSLEGPGNYEQY

J: TRBJ2-7
V: TRBV5-4
size: .
CDR3: ASRDADAYEQY

J: TRBJ1-1
V: TRBV9
size: .
CDR3: ASSARDRGYTEAF

J: TRBJ2-4
V: TRBV5-6
size: .
CDR3: ASSPPRRNIQY

J: TRBJ1-2
V: TRBV15
size: .
CDR3: ATSRRRDYGYT

J: TRBJ1-6
V: TRBV4-1
size: .
CDR3: ASSRSYNSPLH

J: TRBJ1-1
V: TRBV11-1
size: few
CDR3: ASSRRRGIGEAF

J: TRBJ2-1
V: TRBV19
size: .
CDR3: ASSIGWGNNEQF

J: TRBJ2-2
V: TRBV6-5
size: .
CDR3: ASSYSQDNTGELF

J: TRBJ2-2
V: TRBV28
size: .
CDR3: ASSMPGLVSSGELF

J: TRBJ1-2
V: TRBV9
size: .
CDR3: ASSVAWTGIGNYGYT

J: TRBJ2-7
V: TRBV4-1
size: .
CDR3: ASSPSGGAGIDEQY

J: TRBJ1-3
V: TRBV9
size: .
CDR3: ASSVAPSDSGNTIY

J: TRBJ1-2
V: TRBV19
size: .
CDR3: ASRRQGAAYGYT

J: TRBJ1-1
V: TRBV30
size: .
CDR3: AWSHGGGQGEFWNTEAF

J: TRBJ1-5
V: TRBV10-2
size: once
CDR3: ASSTDAFNQPQH

J: TRBJ1-5
V: TRBV28
size: .
CDR3: ASIPVWENGNQPQH

J: TRBJ1-6
V: TRBV5-6
size: few
CDR3: ASSFGSTPLH

J: TRBJ1-2
V: TRBV28
size: .
CDR3: ASSLWAEYYGYT

J: TRBJ2-2
V: TRBV4-1
size: .
CDR3: ARSQERGAGGELF

J: TRBJ1-6
V: TRBV5-1
size: few
CDR3: ASSLAGGDRSPLH

J: TRBJ1-1
V: TRBV6-5
size: .
CDR3: ASSHGRESEKAF

J: TRBJ2-2
V: TRBV9
size: .
CDR3: ASALQLGTGELF

J: TRBJ2-4
V: TRBV2
size: .
CDR3: ASSEAPAAKNIQY

J: TRBJ1-5
V: TRBV7-9
size: .
CDR3: ASSLAGEVGNQPQH

J: TRBJ2-7
V: TRBV4-2
size: .
CDR3: ASSPLAGDPYEQY

J: TRBJ1-5
V: TRBV5-5
size: many
CDR3: ASSFVMGQPQH

J: TRBJ1-6
V: TRBV6-5
size: .
CDR3: ASSSRTGGYNSPLH

J: TRBJ1-1
V: TRBV9
size: .
CDR3: ASSADPRGYGDSSEAF

J: TRBJ2-5
V: TRBV27
size: .
CDR3: ASSFSWRGTGETQY

J: TRBJ1-2
V: TRBV5-4
size: .
CDR3: ASSLPGQGYGYT

J: TRBJ2-5
V: TRBV2
size: .
CDR3: ASSEGVETQY

J: TRBJ1-4
V: TRBV6-5
size: .
CDR3: ASSYSIVRSEKLF

J: TRBJ1-5
V: TRBV6-6
size: once
CDR3: ASRSRGTDSNQPQH